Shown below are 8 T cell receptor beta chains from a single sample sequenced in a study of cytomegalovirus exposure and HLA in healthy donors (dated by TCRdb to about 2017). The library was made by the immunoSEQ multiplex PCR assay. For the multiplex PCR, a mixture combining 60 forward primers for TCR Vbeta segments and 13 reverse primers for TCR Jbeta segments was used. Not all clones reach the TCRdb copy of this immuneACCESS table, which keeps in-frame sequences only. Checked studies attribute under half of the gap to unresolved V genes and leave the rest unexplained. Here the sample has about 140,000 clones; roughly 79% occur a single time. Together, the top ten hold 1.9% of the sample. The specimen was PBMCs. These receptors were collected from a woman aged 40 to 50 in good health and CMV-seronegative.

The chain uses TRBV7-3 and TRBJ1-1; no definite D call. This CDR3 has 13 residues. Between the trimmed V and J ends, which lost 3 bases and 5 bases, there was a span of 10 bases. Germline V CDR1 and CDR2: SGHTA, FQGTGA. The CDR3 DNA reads TGTGCCAGCAGCTTCGGGAAGACAACTGAAGCTTTCTTT. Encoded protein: CASSFGKTTEAFF.

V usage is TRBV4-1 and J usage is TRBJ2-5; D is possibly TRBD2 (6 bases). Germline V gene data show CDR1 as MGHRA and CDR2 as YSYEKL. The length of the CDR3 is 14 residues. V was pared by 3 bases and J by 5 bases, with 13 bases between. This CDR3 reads CASSQGGEGETQYF. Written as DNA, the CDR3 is TGCGCCAGCAGCCAGGGGGGAGAGGGGGAGACCCAGTACTTC.

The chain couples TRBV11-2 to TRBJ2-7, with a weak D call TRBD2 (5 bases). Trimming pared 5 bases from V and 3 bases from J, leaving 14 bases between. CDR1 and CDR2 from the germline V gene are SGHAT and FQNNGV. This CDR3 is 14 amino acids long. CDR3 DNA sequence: TGTGCCAGCAGCCCAACTGCAGGAGGCTACGAGCAGTACTTC. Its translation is CASSPTAGGYEQYF.

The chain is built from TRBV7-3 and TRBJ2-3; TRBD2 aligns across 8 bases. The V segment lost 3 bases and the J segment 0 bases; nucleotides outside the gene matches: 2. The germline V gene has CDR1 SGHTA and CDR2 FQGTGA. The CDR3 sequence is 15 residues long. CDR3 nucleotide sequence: TGTGCCAGCAGCTTTAGCGGGGCTAGCACAGATACGCAGTATTTT. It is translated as CASSFSGASTDTQYF.

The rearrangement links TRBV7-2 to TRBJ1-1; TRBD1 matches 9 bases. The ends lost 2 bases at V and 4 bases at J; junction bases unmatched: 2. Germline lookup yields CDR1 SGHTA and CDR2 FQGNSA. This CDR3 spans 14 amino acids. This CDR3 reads CASSLPTGGTEAFF. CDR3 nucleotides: TGTGCCAGCAGCTTACCGACAGGGGGCACTGAAGCTTTCTTT.

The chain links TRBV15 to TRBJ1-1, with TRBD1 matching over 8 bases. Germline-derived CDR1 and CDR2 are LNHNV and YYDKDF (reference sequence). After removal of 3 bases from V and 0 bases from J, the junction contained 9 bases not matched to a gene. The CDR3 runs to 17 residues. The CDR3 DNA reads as TGTGCCACCAGCAGGGACCTGGGACAGGCGATGAACACTGAAGCTTTCTTT. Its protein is CATSRDLGQAMNTEAFF.

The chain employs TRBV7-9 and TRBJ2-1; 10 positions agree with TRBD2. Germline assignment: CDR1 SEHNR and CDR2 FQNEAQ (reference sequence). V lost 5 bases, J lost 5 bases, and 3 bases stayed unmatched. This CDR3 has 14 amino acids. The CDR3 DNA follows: TGTGCCAGCAGCCGACTAGCGGGCCACAATGAGCAGTTCTTC. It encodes CASSRLAGHNEQFF. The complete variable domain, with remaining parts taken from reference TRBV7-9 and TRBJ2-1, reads DTGVSQNPRHKITKRGQNVTFRCDPISEHNRLYWYRQTLGQGPEFLTYFQNEAQLEKSRLLSDRFSAERPKGSFSTLEIQRTEQGDSAMYLCASSRLAGHNEQFFGPGTRLTVL.

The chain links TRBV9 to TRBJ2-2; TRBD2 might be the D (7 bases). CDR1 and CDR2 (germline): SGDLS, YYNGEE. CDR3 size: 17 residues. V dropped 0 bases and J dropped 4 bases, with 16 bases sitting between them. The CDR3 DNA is TGTGCCAGCAGCGTAGGGGGGCAGGGGAGGGTCACCGGGGAGCTGTTTTTT. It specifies CASSVGGQGRVTGELFF. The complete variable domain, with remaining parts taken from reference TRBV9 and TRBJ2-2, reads DSGVTQTPKHLITATGQRVTLRCSPRSGDLSVYWYQQSLDQGLQFLIQYYNGEERAKGNILERFSAQQFPDLHSELNLSSLELGDSALYFCASSVGGQGRVTGELFFGEGSRLTVL.